The 17 T cell receptor beta chains below were found in one sample sequenced in a study of blood T cell repertoires in COVID-19. Clones were sequenced by immunoSEQ multiplex PCR, and TCRdb holds only the in-frame ones, with some missing. The sample consists of roughly 250,000 clones, roughly 87% of them appearing once. The sequencing sample was made of PBMCs or T cells enriched from blood (not recorded which). Receptors originate from a woman in her 30s with acute COVID-19.

The chain joins TRBV12-3 or TRBV12-4 to TRBJ1-1; no clear D gene. This CDR3 is built from 13 residues. Trimming left V 7 bases short and J 5 bases short, with 14 bases between. CDR3 bases: TGTGCCAGCATGCCCCCGCGGAGGACTGAAGCTTTCTTT. It is translated as CASMPPRRTEAFF.

This chain links TRBV5-1 with TRBJ1-1, with TRBD1 matching over 8 bases. The CDR3 is 14 amino acids. V dropped 0 bases and J dropped 11; count of bases not matched to a gene: 9. Germline V gives CDR1 SGHRS, CDR2 YFSETQ. The CDR3 region is CASSLAGGEMGAFF. The CDR3 region has the DNA TGCGCCAGCAGCTTGGCAGGGGGCGAAATGGGGGCTTTCTTT.

The rearrangement joins TRBV18 to TRBJ2-1; weak D call: TRBD1 (6 bases). The CDR3 consists of 14 residues. Germline loops: CDR1 KGHSH, CDR2 LQKENI. Trimming took off 5 bases at V and 7 bases at J, with 15 bases between the two ends. For the CDR3, the DNA is TGTGCCAGCTCAAAAGCCGGGACAACGAATGAGCAGTTCTTC. Protein sequence: CASSKAGTTNEQFF.

The chain joins TRBV27 to TRBJ2-7, with TRBD1 identical over 7 bases. This CDR3 comprises 14 residues. Germline V gene data show CDR1 as MNHEY and CDR2 as SMNVEV (reference sequence). V was pared by 5 bases and J by 2 bases, with 6 bases of the junction left unmatched. The CDR3 coding sequence is TGTGCCAGCAGTACTGGACAGGTTACCTACGAGCAGTACTTC. This gives the protein CASSTGQVTYEQYF.

The genes are TRBV6-5 and TRBJ1-6, with TRBD1 matching over 7 bases. Germline V CDR1 and CDR2: MNHEY, SVGAGI. V trimming: 4 bases; J trimming: 6 bases; junction bases outside the gene matches: 6. CDR3 length: 15 residues. The DNA for the CDR3 is TGTGCCAGCAGTTCCTCGCGACAGGGTAATTCACCCCTCCACTTT. Residues: CASSSSRQGNSPLHF.

The CDR3 spells CASSFWENENEQYF. CDR3 DNA sequence: TGCGCCAGCAGCTTCTGGGAGAACGAAAACGAGCAGTACTTC. The J gene is TRBJ2-7, the V gene TRBV5-1; weak D call: TRBD2 (5 bases). Trimming shortened V by 2 bases and J by 5 bases, and 14 bases separated the two germline ends. Germline V gene data show CDR1 as SGHRS and CDR2 as YFSETQ. The CDR3 loop spans 14 amino acids.

This chain joins TRBV24-1 and TRBJ2-3; TRBD1 is a possible D gene (5 bases). The V gene lost 4 bases and the J gene lost 0 bases, with 16 bases spanning the gap. Looked up from germline, CDR1 is KGHDR and CDR2 is SFDVKD. The CDR3 has 17 amino acids. The CDR3: CATSETPGQGSTDTQYF. CDR3 bases: TGTGCCACCAGTGAAACCCCTGGGCAGGGAAGCACAGATACGCAGTATTTT.

The V gene is TRBV12-3 or TRBV12-4, the J gene TRBJ2-5; TRBD2 matches 7 bases. The J segment lost 5 bases and the V segment lost 4 bases, leaving 1 base of the junction unmatched. The length of the CDR3 is 12 residues. The CDR3 region is CASSWGGETQYF. For the CDR3, the DNA is TGTGCCAGCAGTTGGGGGGGGGAGACCCAGTACTTC.

The gene calls are TRBV5-1 and TRBJ1-5, with TRBD1 as a possible D gene (5 bases). Looked up from germline, CDR1 is SGHRS and CDR2 is YFSETQ. The ends were cut back, 1 base at V and 4 bases at J, with 21 bases in the middle. The CDR3 runs to 18 residues. The chain's CDR3 is CASSLWSGPAGKNQPQHF. CDR3 sequence (DNA): TGCGCCAGCAGCTTGTGGTCAGGGCCTGCGGGGAAAAATCAGCCCCAGCATTTT.

The chain links TRBV10-3 to TRBJ2-2, with D maybe TRBD2 (5 bases). Germline CDR1 ENHRY, CDR2 SYGVKD. V dropped 0 bases and J dropped 0 bases, with 8 bases sitting between them. The CDR3 has 16 amino acids. The CDR3 here is CAISESDGTNTGELFF. CDR3 sequence (DNA): TGTGCCATCAGTGAGTCCGACGGGACGAACACCGGGGAGCTGTTTTTT.

The sample holds one count of this clone. The chain couples TRBV5-1 to TRBJ1-1, with D perhaps TRBD1 (6 bases). This CDR3 is built from 14 residues. In germline, CDR1 is SGHRS, CDR2 YFSETQ. V shed 0 bases and J shed 7 bases, with 13 bases lying between them. The CDR3 bases are TGCGCCAGCAGCTTGGTCGGAGGACAGATTGAAGCTTTCTTT. Amino acids: CASSLVGGQIEAFF.

This clone was detected only once. The V gene is TRBV10-3, the J gene TRBJ1-1, with a possible D match to TRBD1 (6 bases). CDR3 size: 17 residues. The V gene's germline CDR1 is ENHRY and CDR2 SYGVKD. Trimming pared 4 bases from V and 1 base from J, leaving 19 bases between. For the CDR3, the DNA is TGTGCCATCAGTGGATTTACAGGGCGGGCGAAGAACACTGAAGCTTTCTTT. Translated, it gives CAISGFTGRAKNTEAFF.

This rearrangement joins TRBV19 to TRBJ1-1; 7 bases match TRBD1. From germline, CDR1 is LNHDA and CDR2 SQIVND (reference sequence). CDR3 length: 15 amino acids. After removal of 6 bases from V and 4 bases from J, the junction contained 11 bases not matched to a gene. CDR3 DNA: TGTGCCAGTAGCCCCCGACAGGGATTGGGCACTGAAGCTTTCTTT. This encodes CASSPRQGLGTEAFF. Full variable domain (rest looked up from reference TRBV19 and TRBJ1-1): DGGITQSPKYLFRKEGQNVTLSCEQNLNHDAMYWYRQDPGQGLRLIYYSQIVNDFQKGDIAEGYSVSREKKESFPLTVTSAQKNPTAFYLCASSPRQGLGTEAFFGQGTRLTVV.

V gene TRBV11-3 combines with J gene TRBJ2-7, with 7 bases matching TRBD1. Germline loops: CDR1 SGHNT, CDR2 YENEEA. Trimming cost V 2 bases and J 2 bases; bases outside gene matches: 0. The CDR3 loop spans 13 amino acids. The DNA of the CDR3 is TGTGCCAGCAGCTTAACAGGGGCCTACGAGCAGTACTTC. Its protein is CASSLTGAYEQYF. The full variable domain, with the rest looked up from reference TRBV11-3 and TRBJ2-7, is EAGVVQSPRYKIIEKKQPVAFWCNPISGHNTLYWYLQNLGQGPELLIRYENEEAVDDSQLPKDRFSAERLKGVDSTLKIQPAELGDSAVYLCASSLTGAYEQYFGPGTRLTVT.

This rearrangement joins TRBV18 to TRBJ1-1; TRBD1 agrees at 8 bases. The length of the CDR3 is 14 residues. Germline lookup yields CDR1 KGHSH and CDR2 LQKENI. V lost 5 bases, J lost 4 bases, and 6 bases stayed unmatched. DNA for the CDR3: TGTGCCAGCTCAGCCGGACAGGGTGGCACTGAAGCTTTCTTT. This codes for CASSAGQGGTEAFF.

The V and J genes are TRBV3-1 (or the pseudogene TRBV3-2) and TRBJ2-1, with 7 bases lining up with TRBD1. Germline CDR1 reads LGHDT; CDR2 reads YNNKEL (reference sequence). The CDR3 covers 14 residues. V was pared by 0 bases and J by 6 bases, with 2 bases of the junction left unmatched. Written as DNA, the CDR3 is TGTGCCAGCAGCCAAGAGGCAGGGGGCAATGAGCAGTTCTTC. This sequence encodes CASSQEAGGNEQFF.

The V call is TRBV18, the J call TRBJ1-3; 8 nucleotides align to TRBD1. Per the germline V gene, CDR1 is KGHSH and CDR2 is LQKENI. J was trimmed by 0 bases and V by 8 bases; bases with no gene match: 6. CDR3 size: 15 residues. The CDR3 DNA is TGTGCCAGCCCAAGGACAGGGACCTCTGGAAACACCATATATTTT. This translates into CASPRTGTSGNTIYF.